The 16 T cell receptor beta chains listed next were all sequenced from one sample in a study of metastatic and nonmetastatic thyroid tumors. With MiXCR, TCRdb reprocessed the PCR reads. The table records approximately 17,000 clones, about 26% of them present only once. All patients were untreated before thyroid surgery. Material for sequencing was blood. Source of these receptors: a male donor with papillary thyroid cancer or a benign thyroid nodule (not recorded which). Some clones in this sample may be carry-over from other donors' samples.

This clone showed up just a few times. V is TRBV2 and J is TRBJ2-3; D remains unclear. The CDR3 is made up of 13 amino acids. V was trimmed by 4 bases and J by 2 bases, leaving 7 bases between them. CDR1 is SNHLY, CDR2 FYNNEI, per germline. The CDR3 reads CASSGGFTDTQYF. The DNA for the CDR3 is TGTGCCAGCAGTGGCGGATTCACAGATACGCAGTATTTT.

Within the sample, this clone is medium-sized. The chain uses TRBV19 and TRBJ2-1, with D perhaps matching TRBD2 (5 bases). Per the germline V gene, CDR1 is LNHDA and CDR2 is SQIVND (reference sequence). This CDR3 has 17 residues. V was trimmed by 9 bases and J by 1 base, leaving 22 bases between them. CDR3 bases: TGTGCCAGCTCCCCCGTTCTTGTGGGAGTTTCCTACAATGAGCAGTTCTTC. Amino acids: CASSPVLVGVSYNEQFF. Full variable domain (outside the CDR3, taken from reference TRBV19 and TRBJ2-1): DGGITQSPKYLFRKEGQNVTLSCEQNLNHDAMYWYRQDPGQGLRLIYYSQIVNDFQKGDIAEGYSVSREKKESFPLTVTSAQKNPTAFYLCASSPVLVGVSYNEQFFGPGTRLTVL.

This clone rates as medium-sized. The gene calls are TRBV20-1 and TRBJ2-7, with D tentatively TRBD1 (5 bases). CDR1 and CDR2 from the germline V gene are DFQATT and SNEGSKA (reference sequence). The CDR3 totals 14 residues. V dropped 0 bases and J dropped 3 bases, with 12 bases sitting between them. CDR3 nucleotide sequence: TGCAGTGCTAGAGATATCGGGCAGGGCTACGAGCAGTACTTC. Its protein is CSARDIGQGYEQYF.

This clone was seen many times. This chain uses TRBV19 with TRBJ2-5, with TRBD2 matching 8 bases. There are 16 residues in the CDR3. Germline loops: CDR1 LNHDA, CDR2 SQIVND (reference sequence). V trimming: 5 bases; J trimming: 5 bases; junction bases outside the gene matches: 13. CDR3 nucleotides: TGTGCCAGTAGTGATCTTTCGGCGGGGGGTAGCGAGACCCAGTACTTC. It yields the protein CASSDLSAGGSETQYF.

Relative to its sample, this clone is medium-sized. The chain combines TRBV20-1 with TRBJ2-3, with 8 bases lining up with TRBD2. The CDR3 is 15 residues long. J lost 4 bases, V lost 3 bases, and 9 bases had no gene match. Germline V gene lookup returns CDR1 DFQATT and CDR2 SNEGSKA (reference sequence). The CDR3 coding sequence is TGCAGTGCTAGTGGGGCGACGGGGGGGCCAGATACGCAGTATTTT. Translation: CSASGATGGPDTQYF.

This clone was counted at least ten times. V and J are TRBV4-1 and TRBJ1-4; TRBD1 matches 7 bases. The CDR3 runs to 16 residues. The V and J ends lost 0 bases and 5 bases, in that order; junction bases with no gene match: 6. Per the germline V gene, CDR1 is MGHRA and CDR2 is YSYEKL. CDR3 loop: CASSQDQHRGNEKLFF. CDR3 nucleotide sequence: TGCGCCAGCAGCCAAGATCAGCACAGGGGAAATGAAAAACTGTTTTTT.

Judged by abundance, this clone is medium-sized (0.01 to 0.1%). The V and J genes are TRBV19 and TRBJ1-2, with D unresolved. Between the trimmed V and J ends, which lost 7 bases and 4 bases, there was a span of 10 bases. The V gene's germline CDR1 is LNHDA and CDR2 SQIVND (reference sequence). This CDR3 has 12 amino acids. The CDR3 DNA follows: TGTGCCAGTAAAGAGGAGATCTATGGCTACACCTTC. It encodes CASKEEIYGYTF. The entire variable domain, with the rest obtained from reference TRBV19 and TRBJ1-2, is as follows: DGGITQSPKYLFRKEGQNVTLSCEQNLNHDAMYWYRQDPGQGLRLIYYSQIVNDFQKGDIAEGYSVSREKKESFPLTVTSAQKNPTAFYLCASKEEIYGYTFGSGTRLTVV.

The chain joins TRBV27 to TRBJ2-7; 9 nucleotides line up with TRBD1. The CDR3 is made up of 16 amino acids. The V gene end was trimmed by 1 base and the J gene end by 5 bases; junction bases not matched to a gene: 9. Germline lookup yields CDR1 MNHEY and CDR2 SMNVEV (reference sequence). The CDR3 DNA sequence: TGTGCCAGCAGTTTATTCCGAGGGGACAGGGTCGACGAGCAGTACTTC. Translated: CASSLFRGDRVDEQYF.

This clone showed up just once. The V call is TRBV18, the J call TRBJ2-7; D is perhaps TRBD1 or TRBD2 (5 bases each). Trimming cost V 4 bases and J 3 bases, with 19 bases left between them. The germline gives CDR1 KGHSH, CDR2 LQKENI. The CDR3 extends over 16 amino acids. Here the CDR3 reads CASSQPMSGTSYEQYF. For the CDR3, the DNA is TGTGCCAGCTCACAACCTATGTCCGGGACCAGCTACGAGCAGTACTTC.

In regard to this clone: Its ends do not fully match the called genes, so a read error is possible. The chain uses TRBV11-1 and TRBJ2-7; D is perhaps TRBD1 or TRBD2 (5 bases each). The CDR3 extends over 12 amino acids. From germline, CDR1 is SGHAT and CDR2 FQDESV (reference sequence). This chain's CDR3 is CSSEVGRGEQYF. The CDR3 DNA reads as TGTTCCAGCGAGGTGGGACGGGGCGAGCAGTACTTC.

By frequency in the sample, this clone is medium-sized. The rearrangement links TRBV12-3 or TRBV12-4 to TRBJ1-2; TRBD1 matches at 8 bases. The CDR3 length is 12 residues. V lost 10 bases, J lost 5 bases, and 6 bases stayed unmatched. The CDR3 nucleotides are TGTGCCACCACCAGGACAGGGTATGGCTACACCTTC. Protein product: CATTRTGYGYTF.

In this sample, this clone is medium-sized. The chain employs TRBV27 and TRBJ1-6; D gene uncertain. This CDR3 is 14 amino acids long. Trimming took off 5 bases at V and 14 bases at J, with 19 bases between the two ends. Germline values: CDR1 MNHEY, CDR2 SMNVEV (reference sequence). The CDR3 is CASSTLAGYGALHF. CDR3 sequence (DNA): TGTGCCAGCAGTACCCTCGCCGGGTACGGGGCCCTCCACTTT.

This clone was found a few times. V is TRBV12-3 or TRBV12-4 and J is TRBJ2-1; 10 bases line up with TRBD2. V was clipped by 6 bases and J by 10 bases; unmatched bases: 3. The CDR3 is 12 amino acids. CDR3 protein: CASRRAGGEQFF. The CDR3, as DNA: TGTGCCAGCAGACGAGCGGGAGGGGAGCAGTTCTTC.

This clone has at least ten counts. V usage is TRBV20-1 and J usage is TRBJ1-5, with D possibly matching TRBD1 (5 bases). CDR1 is DFQATT, CDR2 SNEGSKA, per germline (reference sequence). The CDR3 loop spans 15 amino acids. Between the trimmed V and J ends, which lost 5 bases and 5 bases, there was a span of 19 bases. Written as DNA, the CDR3 is TGCAGTGCTCAATTCGGGGGGGGACTCGATCAGCCCCAGCATTTT. Its translation is CSAQFGGGLDQPQHF.

CDR3 region: CASSQDRKHGYTF. DNA for the CDR3: TGCGCCAGCAGCCAAGACAGGAAACACGGCTACACCTTC. J is TRBJ1-2 and V is TRBV4-3; D uncertain. Germline CDR1 is LGHNA and CDR2 is YSLEER. CDR3 length: 13 amino acids. The ends were cut back, 0 bases at V and 8 bases at J, with 10 bases in the middle.

This clone is labeled as medium-sized. The chain has TRBV19 and TRBJ2-2, with 8 bases matching TRBD1. V dropped 2 bases and J dropped 2; count of bases not matched to a gene: 1. Germline V gives CDR1 LNHDA, CDR2 SQIVND (reference sequence). The CDR3 covers 15 residues. The CDR3 DNA follows: TGTGCCAGTAGTATAACAGGGGGTAACACCGGGGAGCTGTTTTTT. Amino acid sequence: CASSITGGNTGELFF.